This T cell receptor beta chain was recovered during a study of shared clonotypes between healthy human individuals (dated by TCRdb to the early 2020s). Study-wide context: A couple of women and a few men aged 18 to 49 years were included in the cohort. For each donor, three plates each were used for CD4 naive and CD4 memory, two plates were used for CD8 naive, and one plate was used for CD8 memory. To estimate repertoire size and how much clonotype sharing occurs between individuals, the study deeply sequenced the blood TCR repertoires of five healthy adults. Libraries were prepared and TCR repertoires were sequenced by different laboratories using diverse techniques, in order to increase sequencing depth and limit assay-specific biases. Per donor, leukapheresis produced somewhere between about 0.9 and 10 billion PBMCs. The investigation overall reported the following: About 5% of naive CD4, approximately 3.7% of naive CD8, approximately 2.2% of memory CD4, and about 0.4% of memory CD8 clonotypes were shared across several donors. Clonotypes shared by all four sorted-subset donors showed higher generation probabilities than non-shared clonotypes. Pairwise subsampling led to the expectation that sequencing depth would affect the degree of clonotype sharing among donors. Incomplete sequencing was indicated by rarefaction of sorted-subset datasets, despite the large sequencing depth. Larger estimated clonotype richness was generally found for naive subsets than for memory subsets. Because the study included only a small number of donors, the genetic and exposure-history diversity represented was limited. Only blood was sampled, and tissue TCR repertoires likely differ from those in blood.

CD8 naive samples were obtained by positive selection for CCR7 among CD45RO-negative cells, yielding a CD45RA+CCR7+ population from which TemRA cells were excluded. Donors were healthy HIV-negative adults with no recently reported acute infections or vaccinations. Only Caucasian adults living in Nashville, Tennessee, USA were represented among the donors. Blood was obtained by leukapheresis, after which PBMCs were separated by Ficoll-Histopaque density gradient centrifugation and cryopreserved in liquid nitrogen vapor phase. Analytical flow cytometry was used to check the purity and quantity of every magnetically sorted T cell population. Genomic DNA was isolated from every sorted fraction and measured by UV absorbance on a Nanodrop 2000c. Notes on this clone: Its antigen specificity is not known. Qualities for individual bases were not recorded, and no much larger clone is one base off.

Using the deep immunoSEQ assay, TCR CDR3 regions were amplified from genomic DNA by multiplex PCR. Genomic DNA extracted from each cell subset was distributed evenly over all wells of several immunoSEQ 96-well plates, and each plate served as one replicate. For sorted subsets, 200 to 250 ng of genomic DNA, equivalent to some 33,000 T cell genomes, went into each replicate PCR. The purified libraries were quantified using a Qubit 3.0 fluorometer, sized with a Bioanalyzer 2100, and then quantified again using the KAPA Library Quantification kit. A separate single-read 150-cycle Illumina NextSeq 550 flow cell was used to sequence each immunoSEQ 96-well plate. From the authors' description of their analysis: Because only junctional sequences without quality scores were contained in the immunoSEQ output, filtering matching that applied to full-length reads could not be performed. To assign V/J genes and CDR3, sequences were annotated against IMGT germline references using PyIR, a Python wrapper for IgBLAST v1.9. Reads were filtered out if the reads had weak V/J assignments (E-value above 1e-6), no CDR3, stop codons, out-of-frame junctions, or ambiguous translated residues. V3J clonotypes were defined as sequences sharing the same inferred V gene, J gene, and CDR3 amino acid sequence. The percentage overlap between two repertoires was calculated by dividing the number of shared unique clonotypes by the size of the smaller repertoire. Richness of each repertoire was evaluated using RTK rarefaction, the Chao1 estimator, and Recon v2.1 estimates of unobserved clonotypes. Generation probabilities for all TCRbeta clonotypes obtained by the gDNA method from a handful of donors were computed using OLGA. As stored in TCRdb, this immuneACCESS dataset retains in-frame rearrangements with V and J assigned. A fraction of the clones does not appear; measured against another copy, unresolved V genes explain less than half of the discrepancy, and the remainder lacks a known reason. The V and J calls and clone size come from that table; D and trimming were worked out from the DNA. Within this sample are hundreds of thousands of clones, with approximately 95% of them counted one time only. The top ten clonotypes cover approximately 0.11% of the sample.

The CDR3 contains 16 residues, cysteine and phenylalanine counted. CDR3 DNA only is kept here, 48 bases in frame from base 1. The V end loses 4 bases and the J end loses 6 bases, and a stretch of 21 bases separates them. In the germline V gene (reference sequence), CDR1 corresponds to MNHEY and CDR2 to SMNVEV. The sample consisted of naive CD8+ T cells sorted from blood. The cell subset or site label for this specimen denotes: CD45RA+CCR7+. The chain is encoded by TRBV27 joined to TRBJ1-2; tentative D gene TRBD1, with 6 bases matching. This sequence was found in a woman in her 30s in good health. The sequence in DNA is TGTGCCAGCAGTTCTCAGGGGCCGCTTGATCTTAATGGCTACACCTTC. This yields the protein CASSSQGPLDLNGYTF.